The next 30 T cell receptor beta chains were all read from a single sample in a study of T cells in narcolepsy. Generated by immunoSEQ multiplex PCR, the TCRdb table keeps only in-frame clones and is missing some. The sample lists under 35,000 clones; roughly four fifths were seen once. The sequenced material came from CD45RA- memory CD4+ T cells from PBMCs. The source is a human donor with narcolepsy.

The chain recombines TRBV29-1 with TRBJ2-5; 8 positions agree with TRBD2. V gave up 3 bases and J gave up 6 bases; unmatched junction bases: 9. The CDR3 spans 14 residues. Germline V gene sequence: CDR1 SQVTM, CDR2 ANQGSEA. The CDR3 DNA reads TGCAGCGTTGACCCCCGGACTAGCAGCCAGACCCAGTACTTC. It encodes CSVDPRTSSQTQYF. The full variable domain, its missing parts supplied by reference TRBV29-1 and TRBJ2-5, is SAVISQKPSRDICQRGTSLTIQCQVDSQVTMMFWYRQQPGQSLTLIATANQGSEATYESGFVIDKFPISRPNLTFSTLTVSNMSPEDSSIYLCSVDPRTSSQTQYFGPGTRLLVL.

The chain has TRBV6-5 and TRBJ2-2; no clear D. This CDR3 has 12 residues. Per germline, CDR1 MNHEY and CDR2 SVGAGI. The V end lost 0 bases, the J end lost 7 bases, and 3 bases lay between the germline ends. The CDR3 here is CASSYSIGELFF. The DNA for the CDR3 is TGTGCCAGCAGTTACTCGATCGGGGAGCTGTTTTTT.

This chain uses TRBV7-8 with TRBJ2-7; D perhaps matches TRBD2 (6 bases). Trimming took off 0 bases at V and 7 bases at J, with 13 bases between the two ends. Germline CDR1 reads SGHVS; CDR2 reads FQNEAQ. This CDR3 has 14 amino acids. The CDR3 loop is CASSLATAGREQYF. The DNA of the CDR3 is TGTGCCAGCAGCTTAGCGACGGCAGGGAGGGAGCAGTACTTC.

This chain joins TRBV5-1 and TRBJ2-5; TRBD1 aligns across 8 bases. V trimming: 3 bases; J trimming: 5 bases; junction bases outside the gene matches: 9. The germline CDR1 and CDR2 sequences are SGHRS and YFSETQ. The CDR3 is 15 residues long. CDR3 region: CASSSTGARGETQYF. Here the CDR3 DNA reads TGCGCCAGCAGCTCGACAGGGGCCAGAGGGGAGACCCAGTACTTC.

The chain links TRBV14 to TRBJ2-7; D is unclear. Trimming took 1 base from V and 2 from J, leaving 9 bases between them. CDR3 length equals 14 residues. CDR1 and CDR2 from the germline V gene are SGHDN and FVKESK. The CDR3 region is CASSQGAGAYEQYF. The CDR3, as DNA: TGTGCCAGCAGCCAAGGCGCAGGTGCCTACGAGCAGTACTTC.

This clone was counted between two and nine times. The chain employs TRBV11-3 and TRBJ1-1, with D hard to call. The CDR3 runs to 13 residues. Trimming shortened V by 4 bases and J by 3 bases, and 9 bases separated the two germline ends. Germline-derived CDR1 and CDR2 are SGHNT and YENEEA. In nucleotides, the CDR3 is TGTGCCAGCAGCTCCGAGGCGGACACTGAAGCTTTCTTT. It specifies CASSSEADTEAFF. The full variable domain, rest sourced from reference TRBV11-3 and TRBJ1-1, is EAGVVQSPRYKIIEKKQPVAFWCNPISGHNTLYWYLQNLGQGPELLIRYENEEAVDDSQLPKDRFSAERLKGVDSTLKIQPAELGDSAVYLCASSSEADTEAFFGQGTRLTVV.

The CDR3 is CSVSDARYHEQFF. The CDR3 DNA follows: TGCAGCGTTAGCGACGCCAGGTACCATGAGCAGTTCTTC. V and J are TRBV29-1 and TRBJ2-1; D gene ambiguous. The germline V and J ends were trimmed by 5 bases and 8 bases, with 16 bases remaining between them. The CDR3 contains 13 residues. The germline V gene encodes CDR1 SQVTM and CDR2 ANQGSEA.

This sequence joins TRBV25-1 and TRBJ2-4, with a possible D match to TRBD2 (6 bases). There are 14 residues in the CDR3. V dropped 3 bases and J dropped 3 bases, with 9 bases sitting between them. In germline, CDR1 is MGHDK, CDR2 SYGVNS. The CDR3 sequence: CASSDSGSKNIQYF. In nucleotides, the CDR3 is TGTGCCAGCAGTGATTCCGGGAGCAAAAACATTCAGTACTTC.

The genes are TRBV7-2 and TRBJ2-7, with D unclear. The length of the CDR3 is 12 residues. Per the germline V gene, CDR1 is SGHTA and CDR2 is FQGNSA. Trimming left V 2 bases short and J 3 bases short, with 5 bases between. The CDR3 reads CASSLTDYEQYF. The DNA for the CDR3 is TGTGCCAGCAGCTTAACCGACTACGAGCAGTACTTC.

V usage is TRBV9 and J usage is TRBJ1-2, with D maybe TRBD1 (5 bases). CDR1 is SGDLS, CDR2 YYNGEE, per germline. The V end was cut by 2 bases, the J end by 4 bases, with 9 bases between. The CDR3 runs to 13 residues. The CDR3 loop reads CASSVQGGYGYTF. The CDR3 DNA reads as TGTGCCAGCAGCGTCCAGGGCGGCTATGGCTACACCTTC.

V is TRBV11-1 and J is TRBJ1-3; 7 bases match TRBD1. From germline, CDR1 is SGHAT and CDR2 FQDESV (reference sequence). The J segment lost 6 bases and the V segment lost 7 bases, leaving 6 bases of the junction unmatched. The CDR3 is 13 residues long. The CDR3 loop reads CASTRQGANTIYF. The DNA for the CDR3 is TGTGCCAGCACACGACAGGGAGCAAACACCATATATTTT.

The V gene is TRBV29-1, the J gene TRBJ2-3; TRBD1 matches 7 bases. Germline V gene sequence: CDR1 SQVTM, CDR2 ANQGSEA. J lost 1 base, V lost 5 bases, and 6 bases had no gene match. CDR3 size: 14 residues. CDR3 protein: CSVQTGLGTDTQYF. The CDR3 region has the DNA TGCAGCGTTCAGACAGGGTTGGGCACAGATACGCAGTATTTT.

The chain has TRBV7-3 and TRBJ2-1; possible D gene TRBD2, 5 bases. The V gene lost 5 bases and the J gene lost 9 bases, with 14 bases spanning the gap. CDR1 and CDR2 from the germline V gene are SGHTA and FQGTGA. The CDR3 loop spans 13 amino acids. The DNA for the CDR3 is TGTGCCAGCAGCCCAAGACCTGGAGGTGAGCAGTTCTTC. Translated, it gives CASSPRPGGEQFF. The full variable domain, with the rest looked up from reference TRBV7-3 and TRBJ2-1, is GAGVSQTPSNKVTEKGKYVELRCDPISGHTALYWYRQSLGQGPEFLIYFQGTGAADDSGLPNDRFFAVRPEGSVSTLKIQRTERGDSAVYLCASSPRPGGEQFFGPGTRLTVL.

This chain joins TRBV7-3 and TRBJ2-3, with unresolved D. Germline V lookup: CDR1 SGHTA, CDR2 FQGTGA. The CDR3 has 14 amino acids. Trimming took off 1 base at V and 4 bases at J, with 9 bases between the two ends. CDR3 sequence (DNA): TGTGCCAGCAGCTTAAGCCCCCCCCCAGATACGCAGTATTTT. This encodes CASSLSPPPDTQYF. Together with reference TRBV7-3 and TRBJ2-3, the CDR3 gives the full variable domain: GAGVSQTPSNKVTEKGKYVELRCDPISGHTALYWYRQSLGQGPEFLIYFQGTGAADDSGLPNDRFFAVRPEGSVSTLKIQRTERGDSAVYLCASSLSPPPDTQYFGPGTRLTVL.

The genes are TRBV14 and TRBJ2-5; either TRBD1 or TRBD2 may supply D (6 bases each). With 0 bases removed from V and 2 bases from J, the gap between germline ends came to 13 bases. Germline V lookup: CDR1 SGHDN, CDR2 FVKESK. The CDR3 consists of 16 residues. Written as DNA, the CDR3 is TGTGCCAGCAGCCAAGAAGGTCCGGGGGCTCAAGAGACCCAGTACTTC. Protein product: CASSQEGPGAQETQYF.

This chain links TRBV28 with TRBJ2-7; D not resolved. Germline lookup yields CDR1 MDHEN and CDR2 SYDVKM. This CDR3 is 13 amino acids long. The V end was cut by 4 bases, the J end by 1 base, with 8 bases between. The CDR3 region has the DNA TGTGCCAGCAGTTCTCCCTGTTCCTACGAGCAGTACTTC. Its translation is CASSSPCSYEQYF.

The table lists this clone with a few counts. The chain employs TRBV5-4 and TRBJ1-1; D ambiguous. The CDR3 covers 11 residues. Germline V gene sequence: CDR1 SGHNT, CDR2 YYREEE (reference sequence). The V and J ends lost 4 bases and 0 bases respectively, with 1 base between them. CDR3 DNA: TGTGCCAGCAGCGTGAACACTGAAGCTTTCTTT. Translating gives CASSVNTEAFF.

V gene TRBV5-1 combines with J gene TRBJ2-5, with D possibly TRBD2 on 6 matching bases. Trimming stripped 4 bases from V and 2 bases from J, with 15 bases between. Germline assignment: CDR1 SGHRS and CDR2 YFSETQ. The CDR3 length is 15 residues. The CDR3 DNA reads as TGCGCCAGCAGCCTGGAGGGGAAACGACAAGAGACCCAGTACTTC. Protein: CASSLEGKRQETQYF. The variable domain in full, with the rest retrieved from reference TRBV5-1 and TRBJ2-5, is KAGVTQTPRYLIKTRGQQVTLSCSPISGHRSVSWYQQTPGQGLQFLFEYFSETQRNKGNFPGRFSGRQFSNSRSEMNVSTLELGDSALYLCASSLEGKRQETQYFGPGTRLLVL.

The chain joins TRBV27 to TRBJ1-6, with D perhaps TRBD1 (6 bases). The CDR3 runs to 17 residues. Between the trimmed V and J ends, which lost 2 bases and 7 bases, there was a span of 18 bases. Germline V gives CDR1 MNHEY, CDR2 SMNVEV (reference sequence). The CDR3 nucleotides are TGTGCCAGCAGTTTAGGGGGGCCTCGAGTCTCGAATTCACCCCTCCACTTT. Its protein is CASSLGGPRVSNSPLHF.

This clone was counted only a few times. V is TRBV2 and J is TRBJ2-1, with D perhaps matching TRBD2 (6 bases). Between the trimmed V and J ends, which lost 1 base and 3 bases, there was a span of 16 bases. The CDR3 spans 17 residues. Germline CDR1 is SNHLY and CDR2 is FYNNEI. CDR3 DNA: TGTGCCAGCAGTGAAGGGACGAGCACCGGGAGCTACAATGAGCAGTTCTTC. Protein product: CASSEGTSTGSYNEQFF.

There are a few counts of this clone. This sample also contains other DNA sequences that code for the same CDR3. V and J are TRBV7-3 and TRBJ2-5; weak D call: TRBD2 (6 bases). The CDR3 runs 13 residues. CDR1 SGHTA and CDR2 FQGTGA come from the germline V gene. The ends were cut back, 0 bases at V and 5 bases at J, with 7 bases in the middle. The CDR3 spells CASSLTGGETQYF. CDR3 nucleotide sequence: TGTGCCAGCAGCTTAACAGGAGGGGAGACCCAGTACTTC.

The gene calls are TRBV5-6 and TRBJ1-5; possibly TRBD1 for D (5 bases). Germline CDR1 and CDR2: SGHDT and YYEEEE. V gave up 3 bases and J gave up 4 bases, with 11 bases separating them. CDR3 length equals 14 residues. The DNA for the CDR3 is TGTGCCAGCAGCTCGGGACGGAAAAATCAGCCCCAGCATTTT. This encodes CASSSGRKNQPQHF.

This clone was counted once. The chain combines TRBV6-5 with TRBJ2-1; no definite D call. V was shortened by 6 bases and J by 9 bases, with 12 bases between the two germline ends. There are 12 residues in the CDR3. Germline V CDR1 and CDR2: MNHEY, SVGAGI. Written as DNA, the CDR3 is TGTGCCAGCAGCCCCACCCCCGGTGAGCAGTTCTTC. Residues: CASSPTPGEQFF.

The V gene is TRBV6-1, the J gene TRBJ2-5, with D perhaps matching TRBD1 (6 bases). The J call may be wrong; the DNA end is better matched by TRBJ2-7. Germline V gene data show CDR1 as MNHNS and CDR2 as SASEGT. The CDR3 extends over 16 amino acids. CDR3 bases: TGTGCCAGCAGTGAAGGGGGGCAGGCGCTCGCCTACGAGCAGTACTTC. This gives the protein CASSEGGQALAYEQYF.

The chain has TRBV7-2 and TRBJ2-1; D is possibly TRBD2 (7 bases). With 0 bases removed from V and 12 bases from J, the gap between germline ends came to 21 bases. Per the germline V gene, CDR1 is SGHTA and CDR2 is FQGNSA. The CDR3 is made up of 16 amino acids. CDR3 residues: CASSLARVGGLGGQFF. DNA of the CDR3: TGTGCCAGCAGCTTAGCGAGGGTCGGGGGGCTCGGTGGGCAGTTCTTC.

V is TRBV12-5 and J is TRBJ1-5; a weak D match, TRBD1 (5 bases). CDR3 size: 18 residues. With 0 bases removed from V and 2 bases from J, the gap between germline ends came to 17 bases. Germline CDR1 is LGHNT and CDR2 is FRNRAP. The DNA of the CDR3 is TGTGCTAGTGGTTTGGTACTGGGGGGGACTTCAGGCAATCAGCCCCAGCATTTT. Protein: CASGLVLGGTSGNQPQHF.

V and J are TRBV7-2 and TRBJ1-1, with 9 nucleotides matching TRBD1. Per the germline V gene, CDR1 is SGHTA and CDR2 is FQGNSA. The J segment lost 1 base and the V segment lost 5 bases, leaving 8 bases of the junction unmatched. The CDR3 covers 16 residues. The CDR3 DNA reads TGTGCCAGCAGCCCTACAGGGGGCAGACCGAACACTGAAGCTTTCTTT. It encodes CASSPTGGRPNTEAFF.

The chain joins TRBV6-1 to TRBJ2-1, with no clear D. Looked up from germline, CDR1 is MNHNS and CDR2 is SASEGT. V lost 0 bases to trimming and J lost 5 bases, with 11 bases between them. This CDR3 is built from 15 residues. CDR3 loop: CASSEAKGLNNEQFF. The CDR3 DNA is TGTGCCAGCAGTGAAGCCAAGGGATTGAACAATGAGCAGTTCTTC.

This sequence joins TRBV7-3 and TRBJ1-2; a possible D gene is TRBD1 (6 bases). The germline V and J ends were trimmed by 5 bases and 3 bases, with 16 bases remaining between them. In germline, CDR1 is SGHTA, CDR2 FQGTGA. There are 15 residues in the CDR3. Here the CDR3 DNA reads TGTGCCAGCAGCCCAGGGGCAGACTTCCACTATGGCTACACCTTC. This codes for CASSPGADFHYGYTF.

This sequence joins TRBV18 and TRBJ2-6; TRBD2 agrees at 11 bases. This CDR3 comprises 19 residues. Germline lookup yields CDR1 KGHSH and CDR2 LQKENI. The junction had 4 bases not matched to a gene; V was cut back by 0 bases and J by 0 bases. In DNA, the CDR3 is TGTGCCAGCTCACCACCGCCTAGCGGGGGGATCTCTGGGGCCAACGTCCTGACTTTC. This translates into CASSPPPSGGISGANVLTF.